The clone carrying this T cell receptor (beta chain) was observed a handful of times. The antigen remains undetermined. Looked up from germline, CDR1 is SGHDT and CDR2 is YYEEEE. This CDR3 contains 16 residues. The V gene end was trimmed by 1 base and the J gene end by 4 bases; junction bases not matched to a gene: 4. 13 Jbeta primers and 60 Vbeta primers were used for the PCR. Some clones are missing from TCRdb's copy, which holds only in-frame ones; the method was immunoSEQ multiplex PCR. This sample has some 140,000 clones, with 80% found just once. The data were obtained in a study of cytomegalovirus exposure and HLA in healthy donors. Whole-study findings and limits: HLA restriction was apparent for most CMV-associated TCR beta chains in a later analysis. Later analysis indicated greater clonal expansion among HLA-associated TCR beta chains than among equally common other chains. In a later analysis, a genetic analysis reported fewer productive-TCR N-insertions in an Asian-associated ancestry cluster than the cohort average. CMV antigen specificity of a few CMV-associated chains was confirmed in vitro.

Sequencing was done on a sample of PBMCs. The J gene is TRBJ2-7, the V gene TRBV5-6, with 14 bases identical to TRBD2. This clonotype was sampled from a man aged 25 to 40 in good health and CMV-seropositive. The DNA for the CDR3 is TGTGCCAGCAGCTTGCCAGGACTAGCGGGAGGATACGAGCAGTACTTC. Its protein product is CASSLPGLAGGYEQYF.